Below, 5 T cell receptor beta chains from the same sample are listed, as sequenced in a study of blood T cell repertoires in COVID-19. Clones were sequenced by immunoSEQ multiplex PCR, and TCRdb holds only the in-frame ones, with some missing. The table lists a few hundred thousand clones, 80% to 90% of them singletons. Material: PBMCs or T cells enriched from blood (not recorded which). These TCRs come from a man aged 35 to 55 who had recovered from COVID-19.

The chain is built from TRBV5-1 and TRBJ2-3; D remains ambiguous. Germline CDR1 SGHRS, CDR2 YFSETQ. The CDR3 is made up of 17 amino acids. V gave up 4 bases and J gave up 2 bases, with 20 bases separating them. CDR3 sequence: CASSPMYSTYDTDTQYF. As DNA, the CDR3 is TGCGCCAGCAGCCCCATGTACTCTACTTATGACACAGATACGCAGTATTTT.

The chain joins TRBV3-1 (or the pseudogene TRBV3-2) to TRBJ2-2, with TRBD2 matching 7 bases. Germline lookup yields CDR1 LGHDT and CDR2 YNNKEL (reference sequence). The CDR3 consists of 15 residues. Trimming took 3 bases from V and 4 from J; bases not matched to a gene: 5. The CDR3 DNA reads TGTGCCAGCAGCCAGAAACGGGGGGTCACCGGGGAGCTGTTTTTT. Protein product: CASSQKRGVTGELFF.

This clone was recorded once. Here the CDR3 DNA reads TGTGCCAGCAGCGCGGTCTCGGACTATGGCTACACCTTC. Translated: CASSAVSDYGYTF. The chain links TRBV7-8 to TRBJ1-2; D unclear. V lost 5 bases and J lost 3, with 10 bases in between. The length of the CDR3 is 13 residues. Per germline, CDR1 SGHVS and CDR2 FQNEAQ.

The rearrangement joins TRBV2 to TRBJ2-7; TRBD2 matches 8 bases. The J segment lost 3 bases and the V segment lost 7 bases, leaving 5 bases of the junction unmatched. Germline V gives CDR1 SNHLY, CDR2 FYNNEI. The CDR3 totals 13 residues. This chain's CDR3 is CASTTGGHYEQYF. The CDR3 bases are TGTGCCAGCACTACGGGAGGGCACTACGAGCAGTACTTC.

J is TRBJ2-3 and V is TRBV10-1; a possible D gene is TRBD1 (5 bases). This CDR3 region has 16 residues. V was pared by 1 base and J by 3 bases, with 14 bases between. Germline CDR1 WNHNN, CDR2 SYGVQD (reference sequence). CDR3 amino acids: CASSELAGPLTDTQYF. The CDR3 nucleotides read TGCGCCAGCAGTGAGTTGGCAGGGCCTCTGACAGATACGCAGTATTTT.